This TCR beta chain was sequenced during a study of blood T cells in healthy people across ages. As regards this clonotype: The antigen is not known.

Study-level findings and limits: The recorded TCR beta diversity per million T cells decreased in a roughly linear manner with age. Fewer expanded clones and more diversity marked long-lived versus aged donors. CMV status of donors was not determined, possibly confounding expanded clonotype changes.

CDR3 length: 16 amino acids. CDR1 is SGHTS and CDR2 is YDEGEE in the germline V gene. J gave up 3 bases and V 4 bases, and 8 bases lay outside the gene matches. The second PCR ran about 6 to 12 cycles with a sample-barcoded 5' primer and J-beta primers. At least 2.5 million CDR3-containing paired-end reads were obtained per sample. TCRdb analysed the 5' RACE reads with MiXCR anew, one entry per CDR3 protein. The data show about 1,500,000 distinct CDR3 sequences, approximately 38% seen once. The V gene is TRBV5-8, the J gene TRBJ1-5; 9 positions match TRBD1. Sequenced material: blood. The origin of this receptor is a woman younger than 30 in good health. The CDR3 sequence: CASSTGQGKVNQPQHF. In nucleotides, the CDR3 is TGTGCCAGCAGCACCGGACAGGGGAAGGTCAATCAGCCCCAGCATTTT.